A single sample gave rise to the 32 T cell receptor beta chains below, sequenced in a study of OX40 agonist ivuxolimab in advanced cancers. Some clones are missing from TCRdb's copy, which holds only in-frame ones; the method was immunoSEQ multiplex PCR. The sample has more than 50,000 clones, approximately 89% seen once. This specimen was CD4+ or CD8+ T cells sorted from blood, taken in a trial of the OX40 agonist ivuxolimab. These TCRs come from an adult with an advanced solid tumor such as melanoma, head and neck, liver or kidney cancer.

This sequence joins TRBV2 and TRBJ2-1, with 9 bases that match TRBD1. Looked up from germline, CDR1 is SNHLY and CDR2 is FYNNEI. V lost 10 bases to trimming and J lost 6 bases; unmatched junction nucleotides: 10. This CDR3 contains 14 residues. CDR3 sequence reads: CATPGQGRINEQFF. In nucleotides, the CDR3 is TGTGCCACTCCGGGACAGGGTAGAATCAATGAGCAGTTCTTC.

The chain combines TRBV6-5 with TRBJ1-1; D perhaps matches TRBD1 (6 bases). The germline gives CDR1 MNHEY, CDR2 SVGAGI. This CDR3 region has 14 residues. Deletions cut 4 bases from V and 1 base from J, with 10 bases between. CDR3 region: CASSSGQRNTEAFF. CDR3 in DNA: TGTGCCAGCAGTTCCGGACAGAGGAACACTGAAGCTTTCTTT.

V usage is TRBV6-1 and J usage is TRBJ1-1, with D hard to call. Looked up from germline, CDR1 is MNHNS and CDR2 is SASEGT. CDR3 length: 13 residues. V lost 6 bases to trimming and J lost 3 bases, with 11 bases between them. CDR3 residues: CASSGLTDTEAFF. The CDR3 bases are TGTGCCAGCAGCGGCCTAACAGACACTGAAGCTTTCTTT.

This rearrangement joins TRBV6-1 to TRBJ2-7, with 7 nucleotides matching TRBD1. This CDR3 region has 17 residues. The germline gives CDR1 MNHNS, CDR2 SASEGT. V dropped 2 bases and J dropped 2; count of bases not matched to a gene: 12. The DNA of the CDR3 is TGTGCCAGCAGTGAAAGGGGCACAGGAACAGGGGCCTACGAGCAGTACTTC. Its translation: CASSERGTGTGAYEQYF.

The V and J genes are TRBV30 and TRBJ2-7, with 9 bases aligning to TRBD2. V shed 2 bases, J shed 6 bases, and the junction held 8 bases outside the gene matches. The CDR3 runs to 14 residues. The V gene's germline CDR1 is GTSNPN and CDR2 SVGIG (reference sequence). The CDR3 spells CAWSLGGTSREQYF. DNA for the CDR3: TGTGCCTGGAGTCTTGGGGGGACTAGCCGCGAGCAGTACTTC.

This clone has only one observation. CDR3 DNA sequence: TGTGCCAGCTCCCTCGAAGAGGGCACTGAAGCTTTCTTT. It translates to CASSLEEGTEAFF. The chain uses TRBV18 and TRBJ1-1; the D is unclear. This CDR3 has 13 amino acids. Trimming pared 6 bases from V and 4 bases from J, leaving 12 bases between. Germline values: CDR1 KGHSH, CDR2 LQKENI. Full variable domain (rest looked up from reference TRBV18 and TRBJ1-1): NAGVMQNPRHLVRRRGQEARLRCSPMKGHSHVYWYRQLPEEGLKFMVYLQKENIIDESGMPKERFSAEFPKEGPSILRIQQVVRGDSAAYFCASSLEEGTEAFFGQGTRLTVV.

J is TRBJ2-5 and V is TRBV5-1; D might be TRBD2 (6 bases). Germline CDR1 and CDR2: SGHRS and YFSETQ. Trimming stripped 2 bases from V and 5 bases from J, with 16 bases between. This CDR3 spans 15 amino acids. CDR3 amino acids: CASSFSGRGGETQYF. The CDR3 DNA reads TGCGCCAGCAGCTTTTCGGGGCGTGGAGGGGAGACCCAGTACTTC.

The CDR3 DNA sequence: TGTGCCAGCAGTGAAAACAGCAATCAGCCCCAGCATTTT. It yields the protein CASSENSNQPQHF. The rearrangement uses TRBV2 and TRBJ1-5; D call uncertain. The germline CDR1 and CDR2 sequences are SNHLY and FYNNEI. The CDR3 runs to 13 residues. V lost 2 bases and J 1 base, leaving 3 bases between the germline ends.

This clone was seen more than once but under ten times. The CDR3 nucleotides are TGTGCCTGGTCTCCGGACTTCAATGAGCAGTTCTTC. As protein: CAWSPDFNEQFF. The chain joins TRBV30 to TRBJ2-1, with D perhaps TRBD2 (5 bases). The CDR3 is 12 residues long. V was pared by 5 bases and J by 6 bases, with 11 bases between. CDR1 and CDR2 from the germline V gene are GTSNPN and SVGIG (reference sequence).

The chain carries TRBV15 and TRBJ1-6; D gene uncertain. The CDR3 is 17 amino acids. Germline loops: CDR1 LNHNV, CDR2 YYDKDF (reference sequence). V was pared by 1 base and J by 0 bases, with 10 bases between. The CDR3 sequence is CATSRAPASSYNSPLHF. CDR3 DNA sequence: TGTGCCACCAGCAGAGCTCCCGCTAGCTCCTATAATTCACCCCTCCACTTT.

This chain links TRBV7-3 with TRBJ1-1; 7 positions match TRBD1. CDR1 is SGHTA and CDR2 is FQGTGA in the germline V gene. CDR3 length: 13 amino acids. After removal of 3 bases from V and 5 bases from J, the junction contained 3 bases not matched to a gene. The CDR3 loop reads CASSFDRETEAFF. The CDR3 nucleotides are TGTGCCAGCAGCTTTGACAGGGAGACTGAAGCTTTCTTT.

The rearrangement links TRBV7-2 to TRBJ1-2; D not certain. The CDR3 consists of 14 residues. Trimming shortened V by 5 bases and J by 4 bases, and 14 bases separated the two germline ends. Germline V CDR1 and CDR2: SGHTA, FQGNSA. The CDR3 sequence: CASSASLGFYGYTF. As DNA, the CDR3 is TGTGCCAGCAGCGCCTCACTGGGTTTCTATGGCTACACCTTC.

DNA for the CDR3: TGTGCCATCAGTTTCTCTGACAGGGGAAGCGAGCAGTACTTC. Its translation is CAISFSDRGSEQYF. The V call is TRBV10-3, the J call TRBJ2-7, with 8 bases fitting TRBD1. With 5 bases clipped from V and 6 bases from J, the junction kept 9 bases outside the gene matches. From germline, CDR1 is ENHRY and CDR2 SYGVKD. The CDR3 has 14 residues.

This clone has a handful of counts. This sequence joins TRBV7-9 and TRBJ1-1, with a tentative D call TRBD1 (6 bases). The germline gives CDR1 SEHNR, CDR2 FQNEAQ (reference sequence). There are 14 residues in the CDR3. V was cut by 5 bases and J by 1 base, with 11 bases left in between. CDR3 protein: CASSPLGGNTEAFF. In nucleotides, the CDR3 is TGTGCCAGCAGCCCCCTAGGGGGGAACACTGAAGCTTTCTTT.

This chain joins TRBV11-2 and TRBJ1-3; D might be TRBD1 (5 bases). CDR3 length equals 16 residues. V lost 7 bases to trimming and J lost 0 bases, with 16 bases between them. The V gene's germline CDR1 is SGHAT and CDR2 FQNNGV. CDR3 sequence reads: CASTRGRGLSGNTIYF. Written as DNA, the CDR3 is TGTGCCAGCACCCGGGGGAGGGGTCTCTCTGGAAACACCATATATTTT.

The rearrangement uses TRBV5-4 and TRBJ1-6, with 11 bases matching TRBD1. The V gene's germline CDR1 is SGHNT and CDR2 YYREEE (reference sequence). With 0 bases clipped from V and 7 bases from J, the junction kept 3 bases outside the gene matches. This CDR3 has 16 residues. The CDR3 nucleotides are TGTGCCAGCAGCTTGGTGGGACAGGGGGAGAATTCACCCCTCCACTTT. Its translation: CASSLVGQGENSPLHF. Variable domain in full (rest from reference TRBV5-4 and TRBJ1-6): ETGVTQSPTHLIKTRGQQVTLRCSSQSGHNTVSWYQQALGQGPQFIFQYYREEENGRGNFPPRFSGLQFPNYSSELNVNALELDDSALYLCASSLVGQGENSPLHFGNGTRLTVT.

This clone appeared once. This sequence joins TRBV13 and TRBJ1-3; D ambiguous. The CDR3 consists of 14 residues. V was cut by 8 bases and J by 0 bases, with 11 bases left in between. Germline CDR1 PRHDT, CDR2 FYEKMQ (reference sequence). The CDR3 DNA reads TGTGCCAGCCGAGACACAGCCTCTGGAAACACCATATATTTT. Amino acids: CASRDTASGNTIYF. The variable domain in full, with the rest retrieved from reference TRBV13 and TRBJ1-3, is AAGVIQSPRHLIKEKRETATLKCYPIPRHDTVYWYQQGPGQDPQFLISFYEKMQSDKGSIPDRFSAQQFSDYHSELNMSSLELGDSALYFCASRDTASGNTIYFGEGSWLTVV.

The table lists this clone with a count of one. The V gene is TRBV19, the J gene TRBJ2-3; a weak D match, TRBD2 (5 bases). Per the germline V gene, CDR1 is LNHDA and CDR2 is SQIVND (reference sequence). Trimming shortened V by 5 bases and J by 1 base, and 10 bases separated the two germline ends. The CDR3 totals 14 residues. DNA of the CDR3: TGTGCCAGTAGTCTTCCCGGGGGCACAGATACGCAGTATTTT. This sequence encodes CASSLPGGTDTQYF.

The V gene is TRBV7-9, the J gene TRBJ2-1; D remains unclear. Germline lookup yields CDR1 SEHNR and CDR2 FQNEAQ (reference sequence). Trimming cost V 5 bases and J 1 base, with 12 bases left between them. The CDR3 is 15 residues long. The CDR3 DNA reads as TGTGCCAGCAGCGTGAAGTATGGGTCCTACAATGAGCAGTTCTTC. As protein: CASSVKYGSYNEQFF.

The sample holds one count of this clone. The chain is built from TRBV5-1 and TRBJ1-1; D is unresolved. In germline, CDR1 is SGHRS, CDR2 YFSETQ. Trimming shortened V by 1 base and J by 1 base, and 8 bases separated the two germline ends. The CDR3 runs to 14 residues. CDR3 coding DNA: TGCGCCAGCAGCTTGAACAACGGGAACACTGAAGCTTTCTTT. Its translation is CASSLNNGNTEAFF.

This sequence joins TRBV5-6 and TRBJ1-1, with TRBD1 identical over 7 bases. V was pared by 3 bases and J by 1 base, with 6 bases of the junction left unmatched. The germline gives CDR1 SGHDT, CDR2 YYEEEE. The CDR3 spans 15 residues. CDR3 nucleotides: TGTGCCAGCAGCTATGCCGGGACAGCGAACACTGAAGCTTTCTTT. It codes for CASSYAGTANTEAFF.

The V and J genes are TRBV19 and TRBJ1-6; maybe TRBD1 (5 bases). Trimming stripped 5 bases from V and 14 bases from J, with 25 bases between. The germline CDR1 and CDR2 sequences are LNHDA and SQIVND (reference sequence). This CDR3 has 16 amino acids. Written as DNA, the CDR3 is TGTGCCAGTAGTCTTGTCCGGGACCGCGTGGCTCGGGCCCTCCACTTT. As protein: CASSLVRDRVARALHF.

The V call is TRBV28, the J call TRBJ2-7; 8 nucleotides align to TRBD2. The CDR3 loop spans 13 amino acids. Trimming cost V 6 bases and J 5 bases; bases outside gene matches: 6. Germline V gene sequence: CDR1 MDHEN, CDR2 SYDVKM. As DNA, the CDR3 is TGTGCCAGCAGAATGGCGGGAGGTCACGAGCAGTACTTC. As protein: CASRMAGGHEQYF.

CDR3 in amino acids: CASSFIAGPGETQYF. The CDR3 DNA reads TGTGCCAGCAGCTTCATAGCGGGCCCGGGGGAGACCCAGTACTTC. The chain recombines TRBV7-2 with TRBJ2-5; 7 positions match TRBD2. In germline, CDR1 is SGHTA, CDR2 FQGNSA. The CDR3 loop spans 15 amino acids. Trimming cost V 3 bases and J 5 bases; bases outside gene matches: 9.

The rearrangement links TRBV25-1 to TRBJ1-4; the D gene is possibly TRBD1 (5 bases). The CDR3 loop spans 17 amino acids. The germline V gene encodes CDR1 MGHDK and CDR2 SYGVNS. Between the trimmed V and J ends, which lost 0 bases and 4 bases, there was a span of 15 bases. The CDR3 sequence: CASSEYNVGTLNEKLFF. For the CDR3, the DNA is TGTGCCAGCAGTGAATATAATGTGGGGACCCTTAATGAAAAACTGTTTTTT.

This clone appeared a single time. This chain links TRBV10-3 with TRBJ2-1, with D uncertain. Trimming shortened V by 3 bases and J by 10 bases, and 13 bases separated the two germline ends. Germline assignment: CDR1 ENHRY and CDR2 SYGVKD. The CDR3 runs 13 residues. CDR3: CAISDRNDWEQFF. Written as DNA, the CDR3 is TGTGCCATCAGTGACCGGAATGACTGGGAGCAGTTCTTC.

V gene TRBV5-8 combines with J gene TRBJ2-1; 7 nucleotides line up with TRBD2. The ends lost 0 bases at V and 2 bases at J; junction bases unmatched: 5. Germline-derived CDR1 and CDR2 are SGHTS and YDEGEE. The CDR3 runs to 16 residues. The CDR3 DNA follows: TGTGCCAGCAGCTTGGCCACTAGCGAACCCTACAATGAGCAGTTCTTC. Residues: CASSLATSEPYNEQFF.

The V gene is TRBV5-8, the J gene TRBJ2-4; 7 bases match TRBD1. The junction had 10 bases not matched to a gene; V was cut back by 3 bases and J by 1 base. This CDR3 contains 17 residues. Germline assignment: CDR1 SGHTS and CDR2 YDEGEE. Here the CDR3 reads CASSSNRGIRAKNIQYF. The CDR3 coding sequence is TGTGCCAGCAGCTCAAACAGGGGAATAAGGGCCAAAAACATTCAGTACTTC.

V usage is TRBV19 and J usage is TRBJ2-1; possible D gene TRBD2, 6 bases. The V end lost 5 bases, the J end lost 0 bases, and 11 bases lay between the germline ends. Germline lookup yields CDR1 LNHDA and CDR2 SQIVND (reference sequence). The CDR3 contains 15 residues. DNA of the CDR3: TGTGCCAGTAGTCCCCGGGGGAGCTCCTACAATGAGCAGTTCTTC. It translates to CASSPRGSSYNEQFF.

This clone has a single count. The V call is TRBV27, the J call TRBJ1-5; D is unclear. The CDR3 extends over 17 amino acids. The germline V and J ends were trimmed by 4 bases and 1 base, with 17 bases remaining between them. CDR1 is MNHEY, CDR2 SMNVEV, per germline (reference sequence). DNA for the CDR3: TGTGCCAGCAGTTCTCTTTCAGGTGCCAGGAGCAATCAGCCCCAGCATTTT. This codes for CASSSLSGARSNQPQHF.

The chain is built from TRBV4-2 and TRBJ2-5; 8 nucleotides align to TRBD2. Germline V gene lookup returns CDR1 LGHNA and CDR2 YNFKEQ. CDR3 length equals 15 residues. The V and J ends lost 4 bases and 4 bases, in that order; junction bases with no gene match: 8. The CDR3, as DNA: TGTGCCAGCAGCCCCGCGGGGGGCCAAGGAGAGACCCAGTACTTC. Translating gives CASSPAGGQGETQYF.

The chain combines TRBV11-3 with TRBJ2-7; TRBD1 matches at 8 bases. V shed 0 bases, J shed 7 bases, and the junction held 5 bases outside the gene matches. Germline CDR1 and CDR2: SGHNT and YENEEA. The CDR3 has 14 amino acids. The CDR3 here is CASSLDQGAGEQYF. The CDR3, as DNA: TGTGCCAGCAGCTTAGACCAGGGGGCTGGAGAGCAGTACTTC.